A selection of T cell receptor beta chains follows, all from one sample in a study of blood T cells in healthy people across ages. Using its own MiXCR run on the 5' RACE reads, TCRdb lists one record per CDR3 protein. Of roughly 1,500,000 distinct CDR3 sequences in the sample, about 40% are singletons; the top ten hold 7% to 9.5%. The sequenced sample consisted of blood. Receptor source: a woman aged 18-30 years in good health. CDR3s leave out the opening cysteine and the closing phenylalanine or tryptophan. A D gene is named only where the DNA matches it firmly.

d_call,v_call,j_call,cdr3_aa
TRBD1,TRBV10-3,TRBJ2-1,AISDSDRGLNEQF
TRBD1,TRBV4-1,TRBJ1-4,ASSQGQGVEKLF
NA,TRBV7-2,TRBJ1-2,ASTLAGAGNYGYT
NA,TRBV7-7,TRBJ2-2,ASSYDNTGELF
TRBD1,TRBV4-1,TRBJ2-7,ASSQAHRDRVYEQY
NA,TRBV12-3/TRBV12-4,TRBJ2-5,ASSPQRRGETQY
TRBD1,TRBV3-1,TRBJ1-6,ASSQGQNYSPLH
NA,TRBV12-5,TRBJ2-3,ASSWRGRSDTQY
NA,TRBV20-1,TRBJ1-2,SAREHGKGTYYGYT
TRBD1,TRBV3-1,TRBJ1-2,ASSRQRHRGPVGYT
TRBD1,TRBV7-9,TRBJ1-2,ASSLTGENGYT
NA,TRBV9,NA,ASSPLDRSYEQY
NA,TRBV25-1,TRBJ2-1,ASSGRDVSSYNEQF